Presented here are 9 T cell receptor beta chains from one specimen sequenced in a study of T cell responses to AZD1222 COVID-19 vaccine. Generated by immunoSEQ multiplex PCR, the TCRdb table keeps only in-frame clones and is missing some. This sample has 160,000 or so clones, with roughly nine tenths found just once. The source was peripheral blood, collected on day 0 of AZD1222 vaccination. The receptors were gathered from an adult in good health.

This sequence joins TRBV5-1 and TRBJ1-1; D unresolved. V lost 2 bases to trimming and J lost 1 base, with 15 bases between them. Germline assignment: CDR1 SGHRS and CDR2 YFSETQ. This CDR3 region has 16 residues. Here the CDR3 DNA reads TGCGCCAGCAGCTTCGAGGCACTTCCCCAGAACACTGAAGCTTTCTTT. Translated: CASSFEALPQNTEAFF. Full variable domain (outside the CDR3, taken from reference TRBV5-1 and TRBJ1-1): KAGVTQTPRYLIKTRGQQVTLSCSPISGHRSVSWYQQTPGQGLQFLFEYFSETQRNKGNFPGRFSGRQFSNSRSEMNVSTLELGDSALYLCASSFEALPQNTEAFFGQGTRLTVV.

The rearrangement joins TRBV30 to TRBJ2-7, with TRBD2 identical over 7 bases. The V gene end was trimmed by 0 bases and the J gene end by 12 bases; junction bases not matched to a gene: 8. The germline V gene encodes CDR1 GTSNPN and CDR2 SVGIG (reference sequence). The CDR3 extends over 12 amino acids. CDR3 region: CAWSVGGTVLYF. DNA for the CDR3: TGTGCCTGGAGTGTGGGGGGGACGGTTTTGTACTTC.

The gene calls are TRBV11-2 and TRBJ1-1; D is uncertain. In germline, CDR1 is SGHAT, CDR2 FQNNGV. V was cut by 5 bases and J by 3 bases, with 10 bases left in between. The CDR3 contains 13 residues. Here the CDR3 DNA reads TGTGCCAGCAGCCCTGGCGTGGACACTGAAGCTTTCTTT. Protein product: CASSPGVDTEAFF.

J is TRBJ2-5 and V is TRBV6-5; 10 nucleotides align to TRBD2. Trimming removed 0 bases from V and 5 bases from J; junction bases left unmatched: 3. Germline CDR1 is MNHEY and CDR2 is SVGAGI. CDR3 length: 15 amino acids. CDR3 sequence (DNA): TGTGCCAGCAGTTACTCGGCTAGCGGGAGTGAGACCCAGTACTTC. Encoded protein: CASSYSASGSETQYF.

The chain recombines TRBV18 with TRBJ1-2; 7 nucleotides agree with TRBD1. The CDR3 extends over 14 amino acids. The germline V gene has CDR1 KGHSH and CDR2 LQKENI. V lost 6 bases and J lost 3; bases outside the gene matches: 7. CDR3 region: CASSPTGSDYGYTF. The CDR3, as DNA: TGTGCCAGCTCGCCGACAGGGTCCGACTATGGCTACACCTTC.

Details on this clone: This same CDR3 is encoded by further DNA sequences in the sample. The V call is TRBV20-1, the J call TRBJ2-5; D is undetermined. Trimming removed 6 bases from V and 2 bases from J, with 4 bases in between. This CDR3 is 10 amino acids long. CDR1 and CDR2 (germline): DFQATT, SNEGSKA (reference sequence). The CDR3 reads CSAQQETQYF. In nucleotides, the CDR3 is TGCAGTGCCCAACAAGAGACCCAGTACTTC.

The chain carries TRBV27 and TRBJ2-7; D perhaps matches TRBD2 (5 bases). The CDR3 extends over 13 amino acids. Germline CDR1 reads MNHEY; CDR2 reads SMNVEV (reference sequence). V was clipped by 5 bases and J by 4 bases, with 12 bases between them. Here the CDR3 DNA reads TGTGCCAGCAGTCTGGGAGAGGGATACGAGCAGTACTTC. Its protein is CASSLGEGYEQYF.

The V gene is TRBV5-5, the J gene TRBJ1-2; a possible D gene is TRBD1 (5 bases). This CDR3 comprises 15 residues. Germline CDR1 is SGHKS and CDR2 is YYEKEE (reference sequence). The V end was cut by 0 bases, the J end by 4 bases, with 13 bases between. DNA for the CDR3: TGTGCCAGCAGCTTGGTGGTTACGGGGGGCTATGGCTACACCTTC. It codes for CASSLVVTGGYGYTF.

This rearrangement joins TRBV10-3 to TRBJ2-5; possible D gene TRBD2, 6 bases. Trimming took 3 bases from V and 4 from J, leaving 9 bases between them. The CDR3 is made up of 13 amino acids. CDR1 is ENHRY and CDR2 is SYGVKD in the germline V gene. The CDR3 region is CAISDSGLETQYF. As DNA, the CDR3 is TGTGCCATCAGTGATTCGGGACTAGAGACCCAGTACTTC.